This section outlines one TCR beta chain sequence together with its context. The antigen is not known. The data were taken from a study of T-cell memory formation after mild COVID-19. Overall study results and limits: What remained unconfirmed was the SARS-CoV-2 specificity of second-wave clones peaking on day 37.

CDR1 is DFQATT, CDR2 SNEGSKA, per germline (reference sequence). The CDR3 sequence is 14 residues long. V lost 4 bases to trimming and J lost 1 base, with 11 bases between them. In TCRdb, the 5' RACE reads were re-called with MiXCR into one record per CDR3 protein. Of about 110,000 distinct CDR3 sequences in the sample, roughly a sixth were seen once. This sequence originates from a young man who had mild COVID-19 (a few samples of this study predate the infection). Cell type and time point are not known. The material sequenced was PBMCs or a T cell subset sorted from them (not recorded which). J is TRBJ2-1 and V is TRBV20-1; D not certain. CDR3 DNA sequence: TGCAGTGCTAACCACCCTCAGTCCTACAATGAGCAGTTCTTC. Its protein is CSANHPQSYNEQFF.